This record looks at one T cell receptor beta chain sequence and its context. The data stem from a study of blood T cell repertoires in COVID-19. Across the study: Sample material is recorded as cDNA or gDNA derived from T cells, B-cell-depleted T cells, or PBMCs.

The CDR3 runs to 16 residues. The ends lost 2 bases at V and 0 bases at J; junction bases unmatched: 6. Germline V lookup: CDR1 SGHTA, CDR2 FQGNSA. Authors' methods: Scientists estimated how many nucleated cells there were by amplifying reference gene primers. Produced via immunoSEQ multiplex PCR; TCRdb's table is partial and in-frame only. The V and J calls and clone size come from that table; D and trimming were worked out from the DNA. The sample shows 310,000 or so clones, nearly 90% of them seen only once. In terms of age and location, participants ranged from roughly 18 to 90 years and lived in about 25 US areas. Cohorts were determined from participant-reported clinical history.

The chain is built from TRBV7-2 and TRBJ2-7, with TRBD2 matching 8 bases. The source of this sequence is a young woman with acute COVID-19. Sequencing was carried out using PBMCs or T cells enriched from blood (not recorded which). In DNA form, the CDR3 reads TGTGCCAGCAGCTTACCGAGCGGGGGCAGCTCCTACGAGCAGTACTTC. Its translation: CASSLPSGGSSYEQYF.